This paragraph covers one TCR beta chain sequence. The source of the sample is a study of blood T cell repertoires in COVID-19. Study in general: Nucleic acid was either cDNA or gDNA, and it came from T cells, B-cell-depleted T cells, or PBMCs.

As processed by the authors: Estimation of nucleated cell counts relied on the amplification of reference gene primers. The table came from immunoSEQ multiplex PCR; TCRdb's copy has only in-frame clones and leaves some out. For V, J and clone size, that table is used; D and trimming come from the DNA. The table shows 240,000 or so clones, with about 85% occurring only once. This receptor was obtained from a man in his sixties who had recovered from COVID-19. The sequencing sample was made of peripheral blood.

CDR3 residues: CASSSLALGTGTNTGELFF. CDR3 nucleotides: TGTGCCAGCAGCTCCTTAGCCCTAGGGACAGGGACGAACACCGGGGAGCTGTTTTTT. This chain joins TRBV11-2 and TRBJ2-2, with 9 positions matching TRBD1. Germline V gene lookup returns CDR1 SGHAT and CDR2 FQNNGV. V lost 4 bases and J lost 0; bases outside the gene matches: 12. This CDR3 has 19 amino acids. Variable domain in full (rest from reference TRBV11-2 and TRBJ2-2): EAGVAQSPRYKIIEKRQSVAFWCNPISGHATLYWYQQILGQGPKLLIQFQNNGVVDDSQLPKDRFSAERLKGVDSTLKIQPAKLEDSAVYLCASSSLALGTGTNTGELFFGEGSRLTVL.